This T cell receptor (beta chain) came from a study of CD8+ T cells in alopecia areata. Study-level results: Clonality in lesional scalp, especially alopecia totalis/universalis, exceeded that of normal scalp. In scalp samples, resident alphabeta T cells of normal skin are also sequenced.

V lost 1 base, J lost 2 bases, and 4 bases stayed unmatched. Germline CDR1 KGHSH, CDR2 LQKENI. This CDR3 has 15 amino acids. Note on this clone: The antigen is unknown.

The authors extracted RNA and reverse transcribed it into cDNA as the sequencing template. Assay: immunoSEQ multiplex PCR; the TCRdb copy retains only in-frame clones and omits some. The sample contains fewer than 110,000 clones, 55% of which appear only once. V and J are TRBV18 and TRBJ1-2; 7 bases line up with TRBD1. This receptor was taken from a human donor in good health. The sequenced sample was CD4+ T cells sorted from blood. The CDR3 region is CASSPRQGANYGYTF. The DNA of the CDR3 is TGTGCCAGCTCACCACGACAGGGCGCCAACTATGGCTACACCTTC. Complete variable domain (other parts from reference TRBV18 and TRBJ1-2): NAGVMQNPRHLVRRRGQEARLRCSPMKGHSHVYWYRQLPEEGLKFMVYLQKENIIDESGMPKERFSAEFPKEGPSILRIQQVVRGDSAAYFCASSPRQGANYGYTFGSGTRLTVV.